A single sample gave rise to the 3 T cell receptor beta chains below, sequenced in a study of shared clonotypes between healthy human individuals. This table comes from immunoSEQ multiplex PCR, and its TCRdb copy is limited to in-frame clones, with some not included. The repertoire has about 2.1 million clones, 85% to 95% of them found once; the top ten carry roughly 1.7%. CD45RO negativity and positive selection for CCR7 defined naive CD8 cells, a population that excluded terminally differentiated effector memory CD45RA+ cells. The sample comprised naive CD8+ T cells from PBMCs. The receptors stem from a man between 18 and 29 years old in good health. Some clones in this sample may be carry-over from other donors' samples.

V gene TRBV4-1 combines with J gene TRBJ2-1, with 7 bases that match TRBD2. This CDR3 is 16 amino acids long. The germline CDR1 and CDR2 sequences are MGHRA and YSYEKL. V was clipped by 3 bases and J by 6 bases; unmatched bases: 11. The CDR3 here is CASSQSGTMQVNEQFF. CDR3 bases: TGCGCCAGCAGCCAGTCCGGGACTATGCAGGTCAATGAGCAGTTCTTC.

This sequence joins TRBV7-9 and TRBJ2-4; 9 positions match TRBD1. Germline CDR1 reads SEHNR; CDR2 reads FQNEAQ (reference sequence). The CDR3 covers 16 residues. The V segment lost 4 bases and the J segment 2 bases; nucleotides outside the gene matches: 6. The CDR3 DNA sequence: TGTGCCAGCAGCTCGACAGGGGGGAGAACCAAAAACATTCAGTACTTC. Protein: CASSSTGGRTKNIQYF.

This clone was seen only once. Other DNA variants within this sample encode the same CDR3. The DNA for the CDR3 is TGTGCCAGCAGTAACGGCAGCAATCAGCCCCAGCATTTT. Encoded protein: CASSNGSNQPQHF. The chain recombines TRBV27 with TRBJ1-5; D unresolved. Trimming left V 5 bases short and J 1 base short, with 6 bases between. Germline CDR1 MNHEY, CDR2 SMNVEV (reference sequence). The CDR3 consists of 13 residues.